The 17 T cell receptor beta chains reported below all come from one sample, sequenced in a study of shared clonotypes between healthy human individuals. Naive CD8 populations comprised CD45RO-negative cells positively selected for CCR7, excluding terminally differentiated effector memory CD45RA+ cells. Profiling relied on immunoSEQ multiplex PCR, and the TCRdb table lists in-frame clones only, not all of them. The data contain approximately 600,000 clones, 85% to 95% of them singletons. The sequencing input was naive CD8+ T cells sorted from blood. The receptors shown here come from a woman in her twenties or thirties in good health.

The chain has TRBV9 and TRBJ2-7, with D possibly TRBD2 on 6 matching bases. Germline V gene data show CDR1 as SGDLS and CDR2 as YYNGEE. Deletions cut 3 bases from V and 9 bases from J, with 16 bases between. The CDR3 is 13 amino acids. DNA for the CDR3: TGTGCCAGCAGCGGGGGGGACGGAGGCGGGCAGTACTTC. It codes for CASSGGDGGGQYF.

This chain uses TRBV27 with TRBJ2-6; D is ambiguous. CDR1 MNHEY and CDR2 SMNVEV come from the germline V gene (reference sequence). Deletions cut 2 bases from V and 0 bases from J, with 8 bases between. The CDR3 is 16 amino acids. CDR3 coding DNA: TGTGCCAGCAGTTTAATCGCGAGCTCTGGGGCCAACGTCCTGACTTTC. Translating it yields CASSLIASSGANVLTF.

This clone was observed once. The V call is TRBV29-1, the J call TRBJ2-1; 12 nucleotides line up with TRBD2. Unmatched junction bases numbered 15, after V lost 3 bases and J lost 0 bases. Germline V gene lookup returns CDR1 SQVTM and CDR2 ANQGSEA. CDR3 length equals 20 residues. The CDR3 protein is CSVEGFGLAGPTRSYNEQFF. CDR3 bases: TGCAGCGTTGAGGGGTTTGGACTAGCGGGACCAACTCGCTCCTACAATGAGCAGTTCTTC.

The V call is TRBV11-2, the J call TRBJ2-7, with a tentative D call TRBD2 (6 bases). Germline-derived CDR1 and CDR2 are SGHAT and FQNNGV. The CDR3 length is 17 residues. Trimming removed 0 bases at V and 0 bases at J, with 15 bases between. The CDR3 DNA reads TGTGCCAGCAGCTTAGAGGCGAAGGCGGGAAACTCCTACGAGCAGTACTTC. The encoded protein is CASSLEAKAGNSYEQYF. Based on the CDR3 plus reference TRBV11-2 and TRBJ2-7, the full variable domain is EAGVAQSPRYKIIEKRQSVAFWCNPISGHATLYWYQQILGQGPKLLIQFQNNGVVDDSQLPKDRFSAERLKGVDSTLKIQPAKLEDSAVYLCASSLEAKAGNSYEQYFGPGTRLTVT.

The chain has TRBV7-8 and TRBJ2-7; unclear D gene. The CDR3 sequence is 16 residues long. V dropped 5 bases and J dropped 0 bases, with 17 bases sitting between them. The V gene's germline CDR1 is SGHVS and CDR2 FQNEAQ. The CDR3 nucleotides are TGTGCCAGCAGCCAAATCCCCGGACCTAGCTCCTACGAGCAGTACTTC. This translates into CASSQIPGPSSYEQYF. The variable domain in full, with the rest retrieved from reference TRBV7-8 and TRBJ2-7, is GAGVSQSPRYKVAKRGQDVALRCDPISGHVSLFWYQQALGQGPEFLTYFQNEAQLDKSGLPSDRFFAERPEGSVSTLKIQRTQQEDSAVYLCASSQIPGPSSYEQYFGPGTRLTVT.

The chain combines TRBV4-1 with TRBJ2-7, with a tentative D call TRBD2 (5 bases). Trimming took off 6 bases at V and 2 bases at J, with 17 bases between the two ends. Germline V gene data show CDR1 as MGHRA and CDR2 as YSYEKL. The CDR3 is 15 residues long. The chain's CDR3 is CASSRESLPTYEQYF. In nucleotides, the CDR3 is TGCGCCAGCAGTCGGGAATCACTCCCGACCTACGAGCAGTACTTC.

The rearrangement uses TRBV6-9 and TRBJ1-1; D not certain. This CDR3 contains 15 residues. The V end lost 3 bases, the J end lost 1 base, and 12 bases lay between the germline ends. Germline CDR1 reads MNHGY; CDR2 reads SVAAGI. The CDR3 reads CASSYLGRSNTEAFF. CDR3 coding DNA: TGTGCCAGCAGTTACCTTGGACGGTCGAACACTGAAGCTTTCTTT.

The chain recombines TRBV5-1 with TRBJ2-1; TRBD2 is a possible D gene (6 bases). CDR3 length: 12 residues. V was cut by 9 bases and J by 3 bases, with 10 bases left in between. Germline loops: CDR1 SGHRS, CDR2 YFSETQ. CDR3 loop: CAKRRVYNEQFF. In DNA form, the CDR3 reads TGCGCCAAGCGGAGGGTCTACAATGAGCAGTTCTTC. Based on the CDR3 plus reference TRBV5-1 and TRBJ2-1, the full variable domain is KAGVTQTPRYLIKTRGQQVTLSCSPISGHRSVSWYQQTPGQGLQFLFEYFSETQRNKGNFPGRFSGRQFSNSRSEMNVSTLELGDSALYLCAKRRVYNEQFFGPGTRLTVL.

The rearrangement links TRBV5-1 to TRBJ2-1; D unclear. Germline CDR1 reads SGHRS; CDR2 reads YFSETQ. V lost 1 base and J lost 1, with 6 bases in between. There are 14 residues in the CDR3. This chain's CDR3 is CASSLTPSYNEQFF. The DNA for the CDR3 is TGCGCCAGCAGCTTGACACCATCCTACAATGAGCAGTTCTTC.

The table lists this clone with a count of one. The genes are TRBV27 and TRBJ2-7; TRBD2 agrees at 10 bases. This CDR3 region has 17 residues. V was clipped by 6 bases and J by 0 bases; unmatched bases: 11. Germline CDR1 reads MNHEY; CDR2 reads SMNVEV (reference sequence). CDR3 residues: CASSGGRASGSSYEQYF. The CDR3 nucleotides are TGTGCCAGCAGCGGTGGGCGGGCTAGCGGGAGCTCCTACGAGCAGTACTTC.

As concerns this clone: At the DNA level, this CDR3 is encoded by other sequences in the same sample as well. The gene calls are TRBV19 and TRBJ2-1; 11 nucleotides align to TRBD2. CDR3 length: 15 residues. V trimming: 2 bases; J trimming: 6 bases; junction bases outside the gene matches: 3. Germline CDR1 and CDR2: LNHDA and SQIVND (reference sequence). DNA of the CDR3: TGTGCCAGTAGTATACTAGCGGGAGGCGGCAATGAGCAGTTCTTC. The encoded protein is CASSILAGGGNEQFF.

The CDR3 bases are TGTGCCAGCAGTCCCTCAGGGGCCCAACAAGAGACCCAGTACTTC. This translates into CASSPSGAQQETQYF. V gene TRBV28 combines with J gene TRBJ2-5; a weak D match, TRBD1 (6 bases). V was trimmed by 5 bases and J by 2 bases, leaving 15 bases between them. The V gene's germline CDR1 is MDHEN and CDR2 SYDVKM. CDR3 length: 15 residues.

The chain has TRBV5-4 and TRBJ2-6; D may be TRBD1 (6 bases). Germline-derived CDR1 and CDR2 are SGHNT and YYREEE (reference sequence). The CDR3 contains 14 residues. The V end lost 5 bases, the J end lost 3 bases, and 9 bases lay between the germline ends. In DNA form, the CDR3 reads TGTGCCAGCAGGTTCAGGGGTGGGGCCAACGTCCTGACTTTC. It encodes CASRFRGGANVLTF.

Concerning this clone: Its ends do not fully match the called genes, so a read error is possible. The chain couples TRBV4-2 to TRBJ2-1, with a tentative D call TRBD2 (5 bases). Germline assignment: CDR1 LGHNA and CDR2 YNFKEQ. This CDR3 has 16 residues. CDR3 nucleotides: TGTGCCAGCAGACAAGAAGGTATAACCGGGGATTATGAGCAGTTCTTC. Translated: CASRQEGITGDYEQFF.

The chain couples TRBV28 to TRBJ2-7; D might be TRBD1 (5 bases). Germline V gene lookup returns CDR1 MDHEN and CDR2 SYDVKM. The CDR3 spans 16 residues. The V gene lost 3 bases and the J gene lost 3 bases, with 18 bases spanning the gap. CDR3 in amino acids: CASSLVETENYYEQYF. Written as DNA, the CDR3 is TGTGCCAGCAGTTTGGTTGAGACAGAGAATTACTACGAGCAGTACTTC.

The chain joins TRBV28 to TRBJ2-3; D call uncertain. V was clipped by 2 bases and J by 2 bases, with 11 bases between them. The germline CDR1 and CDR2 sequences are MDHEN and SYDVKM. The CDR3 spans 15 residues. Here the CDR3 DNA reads TGTGCCAGCAGTTTAGTACTTAGGGCCACAGATACGCAGTATTTT. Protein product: CASSLVLRATDTQYF.

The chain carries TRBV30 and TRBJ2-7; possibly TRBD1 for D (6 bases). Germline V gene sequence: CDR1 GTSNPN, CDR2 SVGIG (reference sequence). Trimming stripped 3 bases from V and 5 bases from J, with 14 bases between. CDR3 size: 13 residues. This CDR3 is CAWSTGSGDEQYF. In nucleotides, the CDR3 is TGTGCCTGGAGCACAGGGTCGGGTGACGAGCAGTACTTC.